The 29 T cell receptor beta chains below were found in one sample sequenced in a study of T cells expressing NK-cell markers. TCRdb processed the 5' RACE reads again and assigns one entry to each CDR3 protein, with no DNA. The sample shows about 460,000 distinct CDR3 sequences, and over 1.1% sits with its ten largest clones. Sequencing was performed on blood T cells: a sorted CD56 or NKG2C T cell subset, CD4+ or CD8+ T cells, or bulk PBMC T cells (not recorded which). The receptors stem from a woman in her fifties or sixties in good health.

V and J are TRBV5-4 and TRBJ1-1; TCRdb reports TRBD1, a call that lacks DNA to check it against. This CDR3 contains 15 residues. Germline V lookup: CDR1 SGHNT, CDR2 YYREEE (reference sequence). CDR3 sequence: CASSLVPGANTEAFF. The entire variable domain, with the rest obtained from reference TRBV5-4 and TRBJ1-1, is as follows: ETGVTQSPTHLIKTRGQQVTLRCSSQSGHNTVSWYQQALGQGPQFIFQYYREEENGRGNFPPRFSGLQFPNYSSELNVNALELDDSALYLCASSLVPGANTEAFFGQGTRLTVV.

The chain recombines TRBV15 with TRBJ2-3; TCRdb calls TRBD1, which cannot be checked without DNA. CDR1 and CDR2 from the germline V gene are LNHNV and YYDKDF (reference sequence). CDR3 length equals 15 residues. CDR3 in amino acids: CATSREGGYTDTQYF.

The chain links TRBV2 to TRBJ2-2; TCRdb lists TRBD1, though no DNA is available to test this call. The CDR3 has 14 residues. Germline values: CDR1 SNHLY, CDR2 FYNNEI. The CDR3 protein is CASKGDSDTGELFF.

The chain recombines TRBV5-1 with TRBJ2-7; TCRdb selects TRBD2, and the lack of DNA leaves this call unchecked. Germline V gene data show CDR1 as SGHRS and CDR2 as YFSETQ. CDR3 size: 14 residues. The CDR3 here is CASSLLAGVPEQYF. Filled out from reference TRBV5-1 and TRBJ2-7, the complete variable domain reads KAGVTQTPRYLIKTRGQQVTLSCSPISGHRSVSWYQQTPGQGLQFLFEYFSETQRNKGNFPGRFSGRQFSNSRSEMNVSTLELGDSALYLCASSLLAGVPEQYFGPGTRLTVT.

V is TRBV3-1 and J is TRBJ1-1. This CDR3 has 14 residues. Germline V gives CDR1 LGHDT, CDR2 YNNKEL (reference sequence). CDR3 region: CASSATWGSPEAFF.

The chain is built from TRBV29-1 and TRBJ1-2; TCRdb designates TRBD1, a call that cannot be tested without DNA. The CDR3 has 14 residues. Germline V lookup: CDR1 SQVTM, CDR2 ANQGSEA. The CDR3 reads CSVVEGQGSYGYTF.

This chain links TRBV7-2 with TRBJ2-5; no DNA is available, so the TRBD2 call from TCRdb remains unchecked. This CDR3 has 14 residues. Germline V gene data show CDR1 as SGHTA and CDR2 as FQGNSA. The CDR3 protein is CASSSTRGGETQYF.

V gene TRBV5-1 combines with J gene TRBJ2-1. CDR3 length: 16 amino acids. Per germline, CDR1 SGHRS and CDR2 YFSETQ. This CDR3 is CASTSYRTGPYNEQFF.

V is TRBV6-4 and J is TRBJ1-2. Germline CDR1 reads MRHNA; CDR2 reads SNTAGT. The CDR3 is 14 amino acids. The CDR3: CASSDSARSGGYTF.

The chain is built from TRBV20-1 and TRBJ1-2; TCRdb's D gene call, TRBD1, goes unchecked for lack of DNA. Germline CDR1 and CDR2: DFQATT and SNEGSKA (reference sequence). The CDR3 runs 14 residues. CDR3 region: CSARDTDKNYGYTF.

The chain recombines TRBV20-1 with TRBJ1-3; the TRBD1 assignment by TCRdb is unverifiable without DNA. The CDR3 is made up of 13 amino acids. Germline V lookup: CDR1 DFQATT, CDR2 SNEGSKA (reference sequence). CDR3 residues: CSARGAGSFTIYF.

The gene calls are TRBV5-1 and TRBJ1-4. This CDR3 has 16 residues. Germline CDR1 is SGHRS and CDR2 is YFSETQ. The CDR3 loop reads CASSLLFGATNEKLFF. Filled out from reference TRBV5-1 and TRBJ1-4, the complete variable domain reads KAGVTQTPRYLIKTRGQQVTLSCSPISGHRSVSWYQQTPGQGLQFLFEYFSETQRNKGNFPGRFSGRQFSNSRSEMNVSTLELGDSALYLCASSLLFGATNEKLFFGSGTQLSVL.

The rearrangement links TRBV3-1 to TRBJ2-3. The germline V gene has CDR1 LGHDT and CDR2 YNNKEL (reference sequence). The CDR3 loop spans 14 amino acids. CDR3 residues: CASSQRGLEDTQYF.

The rearrangement uses TRBV2 and TRBJ1-5. The CDR3 covers 13 residues. Per germline, CDR1 SNHLY and CDR2 FYNNEI. The chain's CDR3 is CASSEPERQPQHF.

CDR3 residues: CASGTDSNQPQHF. The chain combines TRBV27 with TRBJ1-5; the TCRdb call, TRBD1, lacks DNA for checking. This CDR3 is 13 amino acids long. Germline V lookup: CDR1 MNHEY, CDR2 SMNVEV (reference sequence).

The genes are TRBV20-1 and TRBJ2-5; absent DNA, TCRdb's TRBD1 call cannot be checked. The CDR3 is 13 amino acids. Germline CDR1 DFQATT, CDR2 SNEGSKA (reference sequence). The CDR3 here is CSASGREGETQYF.

The chain's CDR3 is CASRETSGRWNEQFF. The rearrangement links TRBV7-2 to TRBJ2-1; TCRdb gives TRBD2 as the D gene, but with no DNA this cannot be confirmed. The germline V gene encodes CDR1 SGHTA and CDR2 FQGNSA. The CDR3 extends over 15 amino acids.

The V call is TRBV5-1, the J call TRBJ2-4; the TCRdb D gene call, TRBD1, has no DNA to confirm it. CDR3 size: 14 residues. The germline V gene encodes CDR1 SGHRS and CDR2 YFSETQ. CDR3 in amino acids: CASSPRQGLNIQYF.

The V and J genes are TRBV6-5 and TRBJ2-3; checking the TCRdb D call of TRBD2 is not possible without DNA. The CDR3 runs to 19 residues. The germline gives CDR1 MNHEY, CDR2 SVGAGI. The CDR3 loop reads CASSYSRLAGGWGTDTQYF.

CDR3 region: CSAERGGDTQYF. The J gene is TRBJ2-3, the V gene TRBV20-1; TCRdb's assignment of TRBD1 cannot be checked, as there is no DNA. CDR3 length: 12 residues. Germline-derived CDR1 and CDR2 are DFQATT and SNEGSKA (reference sequence).

This chain joins TRBV11-2 and TRBJ2-3; with no DNA, the TCRdb D assignment of TRBD2 cannot be verified. CDR3 length: 13 residues. Germline V CDR1 and CDR2: SGHAT, FQNNGV. CDR3 region: CASSAGFTDTQYF.

V and J are TRBV19 and TRBJ2-1; TCRdb reports TRBD2, a call that lacks DNA to check it against. The CDR3 sequence is 16 residues long. The germline V gene has CDR1 LNHDA and CDR2 SQIVND (reference sequence). CDR3 loop: CASRPPGGTSLNEQFF.

The rearrangement joins TRBV4-2 to TRBJ1-5; as DNA is missing, the TRBD1 call by TCRdb cannot be tested. This CDR3 is built from 18 residues. The germline V gene has CDR1 LGHNA and CDR2 YNFKEQ. CDR3 protein: CASSQVDFRAEGSQPQHF.

This sequence joins TRBV10-3 and TRBJ1-1. CDR1 and CDR2 from the germline V gene are ENHRY and SYGVKD. The CDR3 covers 14 residues. CDR3 protein: CAISRLTLNTEAFF.

CDR3 amino acids: CASREQGATTDTQYF. The J gene is TRBJ2-3, the V gene TRBV7-9; TCRdb calls TRBD1, which cannot be checked without DNA. The CDR3 has 15 amino acids. Germline CDR1 and CDR2: SEHNR and FQNEAQ (reference sequence).

The rearrangement uses TRBV11-2 and TRBJ1-6; TCRdb returns TRBD1, unconfirmable since there is no DNA. The CDR3 contains 15 residues. CDR1 and CDR2 (germline): SGHAT, FQNNGV. The CDR3 spells CASSLVGQGYSPLHF. Based on the CDR3 plus reference TRBV11-2 and TRBJ1-6, the full variable domain is EAGVAQSPRYKIIEKRQSVAFWCNPISGHATLYWYQQILGQGPKLLIQFQNNGVVDDSQLPKDRFSAERLKGVDSTLKIQPAKLEDSAVYLCASSLVGQGYSPLHFGNGTRLTVT.

The chain joins TRBV4-2 to TRBJ2-1; the TCRdb call, TRBD2, lacks DNA for checking. CDR3 length: 12 residues. Germline CDR1 reads LGHNA; CDR2 reads YNFKEQ. The CDR3 protein is CATGTRDNEQFF.

The chain combines TRBV7-2 with TRBJ2-5; as DNA is missing, the TRBD1 call by TCRdb cannot be tested. The CDR3 spans 21 residues. Germline assignment: CDR1 SGHTA and CDR2 FQGNSA. Here the CDR3 reads CASTLLGSWTGGFTPGETQYF.

The chain recombines TRBV5-6 with TRBJ2-2; TCRdb lists TRBD1, though no DNA is available to test this call. CDR1 is SGHDT and CDR2 is YYEEEE in the germline V gene. This CDR3 is built from 16 residues. CDR3 residues: CASSLGGGPGTGELFF.